The T cell receptor (beta chain) described here comes from a study of regulatory T cells in long-lasting Graves disease. TCR beta libraries were built with iRepertoire HTBI primers and Arm-PCR of CDR3 regions. TCRdb called the multiplex PCR reads again in MiXCR, with one record for every CDR3 protein. The sample shows roughly 500,000 distinct CDR3 sequences, about 13% of them seen only once. The CDR3 spans 18 residues. Germline-derived CDR1 and CDR2 are SGHRS and YFSETQ. The ends were cut back, 1 base at V and 0 bases at J, with 14 bases in the middle. This sample's time point: newly diagnosed GD, antithyroid drugs for less than 3 months. Making the TCR library involved RNA that had been extracted from PBMCs. The same sample was also studied in work on T cells in Graves' hyperthyroidism and ophthalmopathy. Per that paper: HTBI primers were employed in a first-round RT-PCR of the TCR CDR3.

J is TRBJ2-6 and V is TRBV5-1; either TRBD1 or TRBD2 may supply D (5 bases each). The origin of this receptor is a man younger than 45 with Graves disease. Source: peripheral blood mononuclear cells (PBMCs), taken at new diagnosis, from a patient treated with antithyroid drugs. The CDR3 spells CASSLWGYQGSGANVLTF. For the CDR3, the DNA is TGCGCCAGCAGCTTGTGGGGGTATCAGGGCTCTGGGGCCAACGTCCTGACTTTC.